These 24 T cell receptor beta chains came from one sample sequenced in a study of cytomegalovirus exposure and HLA in healthy donors. Vbeta (60) and Jbeta (13) primers were used in the PCR. Produced via immunoSEQ multiplex PCR; TCRdb's table is partial and in-frame only. The data contain fewer than 200,000 clones, around 80% of them seen just once; the ten biggest clones take up roughly 2%. Sequenced sample: PBMCs. Source of these receptors: a man aged 40-49 years in good health and CMV-seronegative.

The rearrangement joins TRBV28 to TRBJ2-7, with TRBD2 as a possible D gene (6 bases). V was cut by 8 bases and J by 5 bases, with 22 bases left in between. The CDR3 covers 15 residues. Looked up from germline, CDR1 is MDHEN and CDR2 is SYDVKM. The CDR3 DNA is TGTGCCAGCGGTGGGACGCGGGGAGTTTCGGACGAGCAGTACTTC. Translating it yields CASGGTRGVSDEQYF. Complete variable domain (other parts from reference TRBV28 and TRBJ2-7): DVKVTQSSRYLVKRTGEKVFLECVQDMDHENMFWYRQDPGLGLRLIYFSYDVKMKEKGDIPEGYSVSREKKERFSLILESASTNQTSMYLCASGGTRGVSDEQYFGPGTRLTVT.

Note on this clone: An end of the junction differs from the germline gene, which may be a read error. This chain uses TRBV7-9 with TRBJ2-2, with TRBD1 matching 8 bases. CDR3 length equals 15 residues. Germline CDR1 is SEHNR and CDR2 is FQNEAQ (reference sequence). CDR3 nucleotide sequence: TGTTCCAGCAGCAGCGGACAGGGCAGCACCGGGGAGCTGTTTTTT. This codes for CSSSSGQGSTGELFF.

The V and J genes are TRBV30 and TRBJ1-5; D uncertain. CDR3 length: 13 residues. In germline, CDR1 is GTSNPN, CDR2 SVGIG (reference sequence). Trimming removed 3 bases at V and 4 bases at J, with 10 bases between. In DNA form, the CDR3 reads TGTGCCTGGAGCCGGGGTCAAAATCAGCCCCAGCATTTT. Translation: CAWSRGQNQPQHF.

Only one count was recorded for this clone. Mismatch with germline at one junction end may stem from a read error. This chain uses TRBV7-9 with TRBJ2-1, with a possible D match to TRBD1 (5 bases). Per the germline V gene, CDR1 is SEHNR and CDR2 is FQNEAQ (reference sequence). This CDR3 is built from 13 residues. The CDR3 reads CSSSLVTGGEQFF. CDR3 DNA: TGTTCCAGCAGCTTAGTAACAGGTGGTGAGCAGTTCTTC. Complete variable domain (other parts from reference TRBV7-9 and TRBJ2-1): DTGVSQNPRHKITKRGQNVTFRCDPISEHNRLYWYRQTLGQGPEFLTYFQNEAQLEKSRLLSDRFSAERPKGSFSTLEIQRTEQGDSAMYLCSSSLVTGGEQFFGPGTRLTVL.

The chain couples TRBV6-1 to TRBJ2-1; D gene uncertain. This CDR3 is 14 amino acids long. Germline CDR1 reads MNHNS; CDR2 reads SASEGT. V dropped 8 bases and J dropped 0 bases, with 11 bases sitting between them. The CDR3 DNA reads TGTGCCAGCCGATTACAAAGCTCCTACAATGAGCAGTTCTTC. The encoded protein is CASRLQSSYNEQFF.

The CDR3 spells CASSTGTTNEKLFF. For the CDR3, the DNA is TGTGCCAGTAGTACAGGGACAACTAATGAAAAACTGTTTTTT. This chain links TRBV19 with TRBJ1-4; a weak D match, TRBD1 (5 bases). Germline CDR1 reads LNHDA; CDR2 reads SQIVND (reference sequence). This CDR3 comprises 14 residues. The germline V and J ends were trimmed by 4 bases and 0 bases, with 6 bases remaining between them.

The J gene is TRBJ1-1, the V gene TRBV7-9, with D possibly matching TRBD1 (6 bases). CDR1 is SEHNR and CDR2 is FQNEAQ in the germline V gene (reference sequence). CDR3 length: 16 amino acids. V was cut by 5 bases and J by 2 bases, with 18 bases left in between. The CDR3 sequence: CASSQFGGAPNTEAFF. CDR3 nucleotide sequence: TGTGCCAGCAGCCAATTCGGGGGGGCTCCTAACACTGAAGCTTTCTTT.

The chain carries TRBV7-2 and TRBJ2-1; TRBD2 matches at 11 bases. The CDR3 is made up of 18 amino acids. Germline V gene data show CDR1 as SGHTA and CDR2 as FQGNSA. Unmatched junction bases numbered 7, after V lost 0 bases and J lost 3 bases. In nucleotides, the CDR3 is TGTGCCAGCAGCTTAGCGGCGGCTAGCGGGGGGAGCTACAATGAGCAGTTCTTC. Translation gives CASSLAAASGGSYNEQFF.

This chain links TRBV5-1 with TRBJ2-2, with 11 bases that match TRBD2. With 4 bases clipped from V and 7 bases from J, the junction kept 6 bases outside the gene matches. Germline values: CDR1 SGHRS, CDR2 YFSETQ. The CDR3 has 15 amino acids. The CDR3 here is CASSLGGLAGGELFF. The CDR3 nucleotides read TGCGCCAGCAGCCTAGGAGGACTAGCGGGCGGGGAGCTGTTTTTT.

The CDR3 DNA reads TGTGCCAGCAGTTTAGGTTTCCTCCTCGGGCAGTACTTC. This gives the protein CASSLGFLLGQYF. The genes are TRBV28 and TRBJ2-5; D not certain. Trimming removed 2 bases from V and 11 bases from J, with 15 bases in between. The CDR3 is 13 amino acids. Germline values: CDR1 MDHEN, CDR2 SYDVKM.

The rearrangement uses TRBV27 and TRBJ2-1; weak D call: TRBD2 (6 bases). Germline V CDR1 and CDR2: MNHEY, SMNVEV (reference sequence). V was cut by 0 bases and J by 7 bases, with 7 bases left in between. The CDR3 is 13 amino acids. The CDR3 reads CASSLSGSNEQFF. As DNA, the CDR3 is TGTGCCAGCAGTTTATCCGGGAGTAATGAGCAGTTCTTC.

This clone was seen a few times. The chain links TRBV5-4 to TRBJ2-3, with D maybe TRBD2 (6 bases). The CDR3 has 15 residues. Per germline, CDR1 SGHNT and CDR2 YYREEE (reference sequence). Trimming took off 4 bases at V and 0 bases at J, with 12 bases between the two ends. CDR3 sequence: CASSPGLTSTDTQYF. The CDR3, as DNA: TGTGCCAGCAGCCCGGGACTTACTAGCACAGATACGCAGTATTTT.

The genes are TRBV6-1 and TRBJ1-2; possibly TRBD1 for D (6 bases). Germline CDR1 is MNHNS and CDR2 is SASEGT. Trimming cost V 2 bases and J 4 bases, with 14 bases left between them. CDR3 length: 15 amino acids. The CDR3 sequence: CASSEMGRQAYGYTF. The CDR3 nucleotides read TGTGCCAGCAGTGAAATGGGACGACAGGCCTATGGCTACACCTTC.

The V call is TRBV19, the J call TRBJ1-5; D ambiguous. The ends were cut back, 3 bases at V and 4 bases at J, with 13 bases in the middle. Germline V gives CDR1 LNHDA, CDR2 SQIVND (reference sequence). This CDR3 has 15 residues. The CDR3 region is CASSIGTAANQPQHF. Here the CDR3 DNA reads TGTGCCAGTAGTATTGGAACAGCTGCTAATCAGCCCCAGCATTTT.

The chain is built from TRBV12-5 and TRBJ1-2; TRBD1 might be the D (6 bases). Germline CDR1 and CDR2: LGHNT and FRNRAP. Trimming cost V 1 base and J 4 bases, with 10 bases left between them. This CDR3 region has 14 residues. DNA for the CDR3: TGTGCTAGTGGTTTGGGGGACACCCTCTATGGCTACACCTTC. Residues: CASGLGDTLYGYTF.

This clone was recorded a few times. The gene calls are TRBV11-1 and TRBJ2-7, with D possibly TRBD1 on 5 matching bases. In germline, CDR1 is SGHAT, CDR2 FQDESV (reference sequence). The CDR3 is 15 amino acids. With 1 base removed from V and 6 bases from J, the gap between germline ends came to 16 bases. This chain's CDR3 is CASSLGQKDWLEQYF. The CDR3 nucleotides read TGTGCCAGCAGCTTAGGACAGAAAGACTGGCTCGAGCAGTACTTC.

The rearrangement uses TRBV30 and TRBJ2-1, with TRBD2 matching over 12 bases. Germline V gene lookup returns CDR1 GTSNPN and CDR2 SVGIG (reference sequence). The J segment lost 7 bases and the V segment lost 1 base, leaving 5 bases of the junction unmatched. CDR3 length: 15 amino acids. CDR3 bases: TGTGCCTGGAGTGCCCCTAGCGGGAGGGGGAATGAGCAGTTCTTC. Protein: CAWSAPSGRGNEQFF.

V is TRBV7-6 and J is TRBJ2-5; 12 positions agree with TRBD2. CDR1 is SGHVS and CDR2 is FNYEAQ in the germline V gene. The CDR3 totals 15 residues. Losses at the gene ends were 5 bases for V and 7 bases for J; bases not matched to a gene: 8. CDR3 protein: CASSPGLAGRRTQYF. DNA for the CDR3: TGTGCCAGCAGCCCCGGACTAGCGGGAAGGAGGACCCAGTACTTC.

The chain employs TRBV19 and TRBJ1-1, with no clear D. V was cut by 4 bases and J by 0 bases, with 15 bases left in between. Germline CDR1 and CDR2: LNHDA and SQIVND (reference sequence). The CDR3 covers 16 residues. DNA of the CDR3: TGTGCCAGTAGTACCCCCTTGGGAGGGTTGAACACTGAAGCTTTCTTT. It yields the protein CASSTPLGGLNTEAFF.

The gene calls are TRBV7-9 and TRBJ2-1, with D maybe TRBD1 (6 bases). The CDR3 totals 14 residues. With 5 bases removed from V and 4 bases from J, the gap between germline ends came to 12 bases. Per germline, CDR1 SEHNR and CDR2 FQNEAQ (reference sequence). CDR3 sequence: CASSPQGTYNEQFF. The CDR3 DNA reads TGTGCCAGCAGCCCACAGGGAACGTACAATGAGCAGTTCTTC.

V usage is TRBV28 and J usage is TRBJ1-1; tentatively, D is TRBD1 (6 bases). Trimming took 7 bases from V and 6 from J, leaving 12 bases between them. This CDR3 is built from 12 residues. Germline V CDR1 and CDR2: MDHEN, SYDVKM. CDR3 DNA: TGTGCCAGCAACAGGGCAGGTGCTGAAGCTTTCTTT. Translation: CASNRAGAEAFF.

In this sample, this clone turned up once. V is TRBV19 and J is TRBJ1-5; D is possibly TRBD1 (5 bases). This CDR3 contains 14 residues. The germline CDR1 and CDR2 sequences are LNHDA and SQIVND (reference sequence). Deletions cut 6 bases from V and 5 bases from J, with 14 bases between. The CDR3 nucleotides read TGTGCCAGTAGCGCAGGGCGAATGGATCAGCCCCAGCATTTT. Translation: CASSAGRMDQPQHF.

The V gene is TRBV11-2, the J gene TRBJ1-1; D unclear. V shed 6 bases and J shed 8 bases, with 13 bases lying between them. The V gene's germline CDR1 is SGHAT and CDR2 FQNNGV. CDR3 length: 12 amino acids. DNA of the CDR3: TGTGCCAGCAGATTCGCCGAAACAGAAGCTTTCTTT. Protein sequence: CASRFAETEAFF.

The CDR3 DNA is TGTGCCAGCAGCAAGGGACTCACCTACGAGCAGTACTTC. Translation gives CASSKGLTYEQYF. The chain couples TRBV6-5 to TRBJ2-7; D is possibly TRBD2 (6 bases). CDR1 MNHEY and CDR2 SVGAGI come from the germline V gene. CDR3 length: 13 residues. V lost 6 bases, J lost 2 bases, and 11 bases lay in between.